This TCR beta chain was profiled in a study of T cell responses to AZD1222 COVID-19 vaccine. Notes on the study in general: Just a handful of AZD1222 recipients tested seropositive at baseline. Compared with day 0, the breadth and depth of the Spike-specific TCR repertoire rose significantly after two doses of AZD1222. Sampling that yielded the repertoires occurred only after the peak T cell response.

TCRdb's table, derived via immunoSEQ multiplex PCR, lists solely in-frame clones and lacks some. The sample lists about 140,000 clones; 80% to 95% were seen once. CDR1 is SGHRS and CDR2 is YFSETQ in the germline V gene. The CDR3 length is 15 residues. V dropped 4 bases and J dropped 5 bases, with 18 bases sitting between them. As regards this clone: No antigen is known for it.

Here the sequenced sample was peripheral blood, taken on day 0 of AZD1222 vaccination. The receptor comes from an adult in good health. The chain links TRBV5-1 to TRBJ1-1, with no clear D. CDR3 amino acids: CASSPGDLTGTEAFF. Written as DNA, the CDR3 is TGCGCCAGCAGCCCCGGTGACCTGACTGGTACTGAAGCTTTCTTT.